One T cell receptor beta chain is described in this entry. The antigen is unknown. The assay was immunoSEQ multiplex PCR, and TCRdb's table has in-frame clones only and misses some. This table has roughly 59,000 clones, roughly 78% appearing once. The germline CDR1 and CDR2 sequences are MGHRA and YSYEKL. The ends lost 4 bases at V and 2 bases at J; junction bases unmatched: 1. CDR3 length: 13 amino acids. This specimen belongs to a study of vaccination effects on CD4 cells after COVID-19. Antigen-specific CD4+ T cells were expanded (with viral peptide pools) by the ViraFEST assay ahead of sequencing. Following culture for about 11 days, CD4+ T cells were isolated. Participants were vaccinated with two doses of either the BNT162b2 or mRNA-1273 vaccine. No vaccinee had earlier SARS-CoV-2 infection, and nucleocapsid antibodies were negative. IL-2 at about 10 IU/ml and peptides at 8 to 10 ug/ml were added to cultured PBMC, approximately 1.9 million per well. Half the medium was replaced with IL-2 medium on days 3 and 7.

The TCR was taken from a human donor who received a COVID-19 vaccine. This specimen was CD4+ T cells from PBMCs cultured with HCoV-OC43 spike peptides, taken after COVID-19 vaccination. Stated subset: HCoV-OC43 spike overlapping peptide pool stimulation. The chain recombines TRBV4-1 with TRBJ2-5; the match to TRBD2 covers 7 bases. This CDR3 is CASSRGGQETQYF. CDR3 in DNA: TGCGCCAGCAGCCGGGGGGGGCAAGAGACCCAGTACTTC.